This TCR beta chain was captured in a study of shared clonotypes between healthy human individuals. Study-wide background: CD4 naive cells filled three plates per donor, CD4 memory three, CD8 naive two and CD8 memory one. General study points: Expectations were that clonotype sharing among donors would be affected by sequencing depth. Memory subsets generally showed smaller estimated richness than naive subsets did.

CD45RO-negative CD8 cells positively selected for CCR7 made up the naive population, which excluded terminally differentiated effector memory CD45RA+ cells. Measured with immunoSEQ multiplex PCR; TCRdb has only the in-frame clones, and not every one. The table shows roughly 590,000 clones, with about 95% occurring only once. Turning to this clone: Its target is not known.

The CDR3 contains 15 residues. Germline CDR1 reads MNHEY; CDR2 reads SVGAGI. V was trimmed by 7 bases and J by 6 bases, leaving 19 bases between them. This clonotype was obtained from a woman in her twenties or thirties in good health. The chain has TRBV6-5 and TRBJ1-5, with D unresolved. Sequencing used naive CD8+ T cells sorted from blood. CDR3 residues: CASKLKVSLSQPQHF. The CDR3 coding sequence is TGTGCCAGCAAGTTAAAGGTGTCTTTGAGTCAGCCCCAGCATTTT.